A selection of T cell receptor beta chains follows, all from one sample in a study of cytomegalovirus exposure and HLA in healthy donors. Generated by immunoSEQ multiplex PCR, the TCRdb table keeps only in-frame clones and is missing some. Among tens of thousands of clones listed, about four fifths were seen once. Sequencing used PBMCs. Receptors were obtained from a man in his fifties or sixties in good health and CMV-seropositive. CDR3s include the opening cysteine and the closing phenylalanine or tryptophan. D genes are given only for firm matches. Size is stated for part of the rows, as once, few or many counts, or as a class when the clone is expanded.

J	V	size	D	DNA	CDR3
TRBJ2-7	TRBV9	-	TRBD1	TGTGCCAGCAGCGTAGGGACAGGGAATAACTACGAGCAGTACTTC	CASSVGTGNNYEQYF
TRBJ2-4	TRBV28	-	-	TGTGCCAGCAGTTTATGGGGGCAGAAAAACATTCAGTACTTC	CASSLWGQKNIQYF
TRBJ2-1	TRBV15	few	TRBD2	TGTGCCACCAGCAGGGGTGGGGGAGGGTACAATGAGCAGTTCTTC	CATSRGGGGYNEQFF
TRBJ2-6	TRBV27	-	-	TGTGACAGCAGTTCCCTCGGTGGGGGCCCTGGGGCCAACGTCCTGACTTTC	CDSSSLGGGPGANVLTF
TRBJ2-1	TRBV7-9	-	-	TGTTCCAGCAGCTCAACGGGCGGGAAGAGCTCCTACAATGAGCAGTTCTTC	CSSSSTGGKSSYNEQFF
TRBJ2-7	TRBV27	-	TRBD1	TGTGCCAGCACACACCAAGGGGGCAACGACCTTTACGAGCAGTACTTC	CASTHQGGNDLYEQYF
TRBJ1-2	TRBV5-4	-	TRBD1	TGTGCCAGCAGCGTGGGACAGGGAGGCTATGGCTACACCTTC	CASSVGQGGYGYTF
TRBJ2-3	TRBV6-6	-	TRBD2	TGTGCCAGCAGTCCTCGGGGGGCAGATACGCAGTATTTT	CASSPRGADTQYF
TRBJ2-1	TRBV9	-	TRBD2	TGTGCCAGCAGCGACGGGGGGGCGGGGTACAATGAGCAGTTCTTC	CASSDGGAGYNEQFF
TRBJ1-3	TRBV9	-	-	TGTGTCAGCAGCACGCAGTTGTCCCTCTTCTCTGGAAACACCATATATTTT	CVSSTQLSLFSGNTIYF
TRBJ2-5	TRBV5-4	-	-	TGTGCCAGCAGCTTGGGGCGGGGGCCCGGTGAGACCCAGTACTTC	CASSLGRGPGETQYF
TRBJ2-7	TRBV4-3	-	TRBD1	TGCGCCAGCAGCCAAGATTGGGGGACAGGGGGCTACGAGCAGTACTTC	CASSQDWGTGGYEQYF
TRBJ1-2	TRBV6-1	-	-	TGTGCCAGCAGCCATAAGGGCGGGACGGGAGGCTACACCTTC	CASSHKGGTGGYTF
TRBJ2-1	TRBV7-8	-	TRBD2	TGTGCCAGCAGCTTCTGGACTAGCGGACGGCACAATGAGCAGTTCTTC	CASSFWTSGRHNEQFF
TRBJ1-5	TRBV28	-	-	TGTGCCAGCAGCTCTGACAAGTATAGCAATCAGCCCCAGCATTTT	CASSSDKYSNQPQHF
TRBJ2-7	TRBV28	-	-	TGTGCCAGCAGGGGGGCTGGGAGGGCCGAGCAGTACTTC	CASRGAGRAEQYF
TRBJ1-1	TRBV19	-	TRBD1	TGTGCCAGTAGTGTCACGACAGGGTCTCCTGAAGCTTTCTTT	CASSVTTGSPEAFF
TRBJ1-6	TRBV6-4	-	-	TGTGCCAGCAGTGACCAACCCTATAATTCCCCCCTCCACTTT	CASSDQPYNSPLHF
TRBJ1-1	TRBV19	-	TRBD1	TGTGCCAGTAGTATAGCTCTACAGGGGGTGCTGAACACTGAAGCTTTCTTT	CASSIALQGVLNTEAFF
TRBJ1-5	TRBV15	once	TRBD1	TGTGCCACAAGCAGAGATAGGGGGCGCAATCAGCCCCAGCATTTT	CATSRDRGRNQPQHF
TRBJ1-3	TRBV2	once	TRBD1	TGTGCCAGCAGCCTAAAGGGACAGGGTGGAAACACCATATATTTT	CASSLKGQGGNTIYF
TRBJ2-1	TRBV6-1	-	TRBD2	TGTGCCAGCAAGACTAGCGGGGGGAAACAGTTCTTC	CASKTSGGKQFF
TRBJ2-2	TRBV13	-	-	TGTGCCAGCAGCTTAGTCACAGTTACGTTGAACACCGGGGAGCTGTTTTTT	CASSLVTVTLNTGELFF
TRBJ1-6	TRBV25-1	-	-	TGTGCCAGCAGTGACGCCAGGGCCAGTTTATTCCACTTT	CASSDARASLFHF
TRBJ2-7	TRBV19	once	TRBD2	TGTGCCAGTAGTATAGGGAGCGGGAGCTCCTACGAGCAGTACTTC	CASSIGSGSSYEQYF
TRBJ2-7	TRBV4-1	few	TRBD2	TGTGCCAGCAGCCAAGTTGACGGGAGGGCAGCCTACGAGCAGTACTTC	CASSQVDGRAAYEQYF
TRBJ2-1	TRBV4-3	few	TRBD2	TGCGCCAGCAGCTTCGGGACTAGCGGTGACAATGAGCAGTTCTTC	CASSFGTSGDNEQFF
TRBJ2-3	TRBV10-3	-	TRBD1	TGTGCCATCAGTGCCGACAGGGATGCAGATACGCAGTATTTT	CAISADRDADTQYF
TRBJ2-5	TRBV7-3	-	TRBD2	TGTGCCAGCAGCTTAAATCCGACTAGCGGGGCTGAGACCCAGTACTTC	CASSLNPTSGAETQYF
TRBJ1-2	TRBV11-2	-	-	TGTGCCAGCAGCTTAGACAGGGACTATGGCTACACCTTC	CASSLDRDYGYTF
TRBJ1-1	TRBV9	-	-	TGTGCCAGCAGCTCAGGACCTTGGACTGAGGCTTTCTTT	CASSSGPWTEAFF
TRBJ2-2	TRBV27	-	-	TGTGCCAGCATGTTACGTAGGGGCATTGGGGAGCTGTTTTTT	CASMLRRGIGELFF
TRBJ1-2	TRBV19	-	-	TGTGCCAGTAGTATTGAATCAGAGGGGGTTACTGGCTACACCTTC	CASSIESEGVTGYTF
TRBJ2-5	TRBV11-2	-	-	TGTGCCAGCAGCTTATTGGTAGGGGGTTCGGGAACCCAGTACTTC	CASSLLVGGSGTQYF
TRBJ2-1	TRBV7-6	-	-	TGTGCCAGCAGCACCAGGTCACCCAGCTCCTACAATGAGCAGTTCTTC	CASSTRSPSSYNEQFF
TRBJ1-2	TRBV19	-	-	TGTGCCAGTAGTGTCCCTGGGACACCGGGCTATGGCTACACCTTC	CASSVPGTPGYGYTF
TRBJ2-1	TRBV19	once	TRBD2	TGTGCCAGTAGTATTTCAGGCGGGAGCTCCTACAATGAGCAGTTCTTC	CASSISGGSSYNEQFF
TRBJ2-1	TRBV29-1	-	TRBD2	TGCAGCGCCGGGGGGGATGAGCAGTTCTTC	CSAGGDEQFF
TRBJ1-2	TRBV28	-	TRBD1	TGTGCCAGCAGTTTGATCGGGACAGGGACTAACTATGGCTACACCTTC	CASSLIGTGTNYGYTF
TRBJ2-7	TRBV10-3	few	-	TGTGCCATCAGTGACGGGGAATCCTACGAGCAGTACTTC	CAISDGESYEQYF
TRBJ2-2	TRBV14	-	TRBD2	TGTGCCAGCAGCCAAGGTAGACTAGCGAATCACGGGGAGCTGTTTTTT	CASSQGRLANHGELFF